These 12 T cell receptor beta chains were all obtained from the same sample, sequenced in a study of patients and donors after allogeneic stem cell transplantation. A single record per CDR3 protein comes from TCRdb applying MiXCR to the RT-PCR reads. The data hold about 960,000 distinct CDR3 sequences, with roughly 18% observed a single time. The specimen was blood, either unsorted or a sorted T cell fraction (not recorded which). These receptor sequences come from a human donor who was either an allogeneic HSCT recipient or a stem cell or donor lymphocyte infusion donor (not recorded which). It is not recorded whose cells these are; they may come from a transplant donor.

V is TRBV5-1 and J is TRBJ1-1; weak D call: TRBD1 (5 bases). The CDR3 runs 17 residues. V gave up 0 bases and J gave up 1 base, with 16 bases separating them. The germline V gene has CDR1 SGHRS and CDR2 YFSETQ. In DNA form, the CDR3 reads TGCGCCAGCAGCTTGGCTATCGGGGGTCGCGGGAACACTGAAGCTTTCTTT. Translation: CASSLAIGGRGNTEAFF.

This rearrangement joins TRBV10-3 to TRBJ1-2; TRBD1 matches 10 bases. Germline CDR1 and CDR2: ENHRY and SYGVKD. V gave up 0 bases and J gave up 3 bases; unmatched junction bases: 13. The CDR3 is 19 amino acids. The CDR3 nucleotides read TGTGCCATCAGTGAGTCGAGGTTGACAGGGGGCCGTTATGACTATGGCTACACCTTC. Translating gives CAISESRLTGGRYDYGYTF.

The chain has TRBV2 and TRBJ2-7, with D possibly TRBD1 on 6 matching bases. V was shortened by 7 bases and J by 2 bases, with 12 bases between the two germline ends. Germline CDR1 and CDR2: SNHLY and FYNNEI. The CDR3 sequence is 13 residues long. CDR3: CASTLWDTYEQYF. DNA of the CDR3: TGTGCCAGCACCCTTTGGGACACCTACGAGCAGTACTTC.

This sequence joins TRBV5-1 and TRBJ2-2; 7 bases map to TRBD2. From germline, CDR1 is SGHRS and CDR2 YFSETQ. The J segment lost 6 bases and the V segment lost 4 bases, leaving 12 bases of the junction unmatched. This CDR3 contains 16 residues. In DNA form, the CDR3 reads TGCGCCAGCAGCGGAGCAATGAGCGCGGGGGCCGGGGAGCTGTTTTTT. Amino acids: CASSGAMSAGAGELFF.

The chain links TRBV12-3 or TRBV12-4 to TRBJ1-2; D gene ambiguous. The CDR3 is made up of 12 amino acids. The ends were cut back, 4 bases at V and 3 bases at J, with 6 bases in the middle. The CDR3 nucleotides read TGTGCCAGCAGTTCCCCCTACTATGGCTACACCTTC. It is translated as CASSSPYYGYTF.

The chain recombines TRBV12-3 or TRBV12-4 with TRBJ2-5; maybe TRBD2 (7 bases). The CDR3 has 14 amino acids. With 6 bases removed from V and 6 bases from J, the gap between germline ends came to 17 bases. The CDR3 region has the DNA TGTGCCAGCAGCAGGGGCCAAGCGGGAAAGACCCAGTACTTC. Translation gives CASSRGQAGKTQYF.

This clonotype has more than one count but fewer than ten. J is TRBJ2-3 and V is TRBV2; 7 bases are a match to TRBD1. Trimming removed 7 bases from V and 0 bases from J; junction bases left unmatched: 4. The CDR3 has 14 residues. CDR1 SNHLY and CDR2 FYNNEI come from the germline V gene. The CDR3 loop reads CASIWDRSTDTQYF. The CDR3 nucleotides are TGTGCCAGCATCTGGGACAGAAGCACAGATACGCAGTATTTT.

The chain carries TRBV6-2 or TRBV6-3 and TRBJ1-6; 8 nucleotides line up with TRBD1. The CDR3 is 16 amino acids. The trim removed 3 bases at V and 7 bases at J, leaving 8 bases unmatched. Germline values: CDR1 MNHEY, CDR2 SVGEGT. The CDR3 DNA reads TGTGCCAGCAGTTATCCCCTGGGACAGGTGAATTCACCCCTCCACTTT. It translates to CASSYPLGQVNSPLHF.

The V call is TRBV7-9, the J call TRBJ2-2; D unclear. V lost 7 bases to trimming and J lost 7 bases, with 13 bases between them. The germline CDR1 and CDR2 sequences are SEHNR and FQNEAQ (reference sequence). CDR3 length equals 13 residues. The CDR3 DNA reads as TGTGCCAGCACGTCTAGGGTTGGCGGGGAGCTGTTTTTT. Translation: CASTSRVGGELFF.

V usage is TRBV20-1 and J usage is TRBJ2-5; 8 nucleotides match TRBD2. This CDR3 contains 18 residues. V gave up 3 bases and J gave up 2 bases; unmatched junction bases: 17. CDR1 is DFQATT, CDR2 SNEGSKA, per germline (reference sequence). For the CDR3, the DNA is TGCAGTGCTAGTTTGAGCGGGGGAGGAACTTTCAGACAAGAGACCCAGTACTTC. This encodes CSASLSGGGTFRQETQYF.

This clonotype appeared many times. The CDR3 is CASSFFNRVNTEAFF. The CDR3, as DNA: TGTGCCAGCAGCTTTTTTAACAGAGTAAACACTGAAGCTTTCTTT. The chain is built from TRBV7-6 and TRBJ1-1, with D unresolved. Trimming cost V 3 bases and J 2 bases, with 13 bases left between them. The CDR3 spans 15 residues. Germline assignment: CDR1 SGHVS and CDR2 FNYEAQ.

The chain employs TRBV7-6 and TRBJ2-7; either TRBD1 or TRBD2 may fit D (5 bases each). Germline V gene sequence: CDR1 SGHVS, CDR2 FNYEAQ. The CDR3 has 15 amino acids. V dropped 5 bases and J dropped 4 bases, with 18 bases sitting between them. CDR3 nucleotides: TGTGCCAGCAGCCCCAGTCCCGGGACGGGTTACGAGCAGTACTTC. This sequence encodes CASSPSPGTGYEQYF.